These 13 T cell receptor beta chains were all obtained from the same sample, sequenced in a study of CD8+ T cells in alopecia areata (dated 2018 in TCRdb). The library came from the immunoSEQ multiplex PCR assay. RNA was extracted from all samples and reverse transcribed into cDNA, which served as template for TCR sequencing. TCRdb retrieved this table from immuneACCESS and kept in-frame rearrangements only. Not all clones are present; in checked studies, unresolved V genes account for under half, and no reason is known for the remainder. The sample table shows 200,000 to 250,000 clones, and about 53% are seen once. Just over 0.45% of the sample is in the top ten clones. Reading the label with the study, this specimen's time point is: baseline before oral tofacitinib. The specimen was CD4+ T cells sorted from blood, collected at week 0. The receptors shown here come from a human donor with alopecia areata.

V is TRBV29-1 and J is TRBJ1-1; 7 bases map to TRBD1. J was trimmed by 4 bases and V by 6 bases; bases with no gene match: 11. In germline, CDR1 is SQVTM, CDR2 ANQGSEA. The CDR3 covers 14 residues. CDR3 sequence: CSVREGQGGTEAFF. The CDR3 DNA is TGCAGCGTCCGAGAGGGGCAGGGGGGCACTGAAGCTTTCTTT.

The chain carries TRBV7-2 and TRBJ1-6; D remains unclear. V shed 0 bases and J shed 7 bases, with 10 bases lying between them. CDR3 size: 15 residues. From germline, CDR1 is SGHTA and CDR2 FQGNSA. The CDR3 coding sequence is TGTGCCAGCAGCTTAGCGATGGGGATGAATTCACCCCTCCACTTT. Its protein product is CASSLAMGMNSPLHF.

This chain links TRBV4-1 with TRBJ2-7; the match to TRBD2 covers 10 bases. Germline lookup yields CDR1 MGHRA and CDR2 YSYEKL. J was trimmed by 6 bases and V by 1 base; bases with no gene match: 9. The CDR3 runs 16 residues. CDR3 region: CASSQGAGGDLREQYF. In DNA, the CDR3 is TGCGCCAGCAGCCAAGGAGCGGGAGGGGACCTACGCGAGCAGTACTTC.

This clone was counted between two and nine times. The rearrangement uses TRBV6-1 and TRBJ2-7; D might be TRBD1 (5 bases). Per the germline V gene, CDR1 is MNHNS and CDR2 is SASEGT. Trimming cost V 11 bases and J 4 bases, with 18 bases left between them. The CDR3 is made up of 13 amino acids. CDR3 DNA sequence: TGTGCCGCACGAAGAACTCAGGGATACGAGCAGTACTTC. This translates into CAARRTQGYEQYF.

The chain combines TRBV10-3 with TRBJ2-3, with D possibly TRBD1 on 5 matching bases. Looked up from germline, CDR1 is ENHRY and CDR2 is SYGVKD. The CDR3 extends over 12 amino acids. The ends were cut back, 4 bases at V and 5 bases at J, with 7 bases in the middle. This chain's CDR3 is CAISGGQDTQYF. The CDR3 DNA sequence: TGTGCCATCAGTGGGGGCCAAGATACGCAGTATTTT.

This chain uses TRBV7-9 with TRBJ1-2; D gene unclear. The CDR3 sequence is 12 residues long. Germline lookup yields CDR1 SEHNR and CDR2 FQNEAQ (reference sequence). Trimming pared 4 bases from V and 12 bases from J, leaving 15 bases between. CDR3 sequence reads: CASSSNGPPDTF. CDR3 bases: TGTGCCAGCAGCTCAAACGGACCGCCGGACACCTTC.

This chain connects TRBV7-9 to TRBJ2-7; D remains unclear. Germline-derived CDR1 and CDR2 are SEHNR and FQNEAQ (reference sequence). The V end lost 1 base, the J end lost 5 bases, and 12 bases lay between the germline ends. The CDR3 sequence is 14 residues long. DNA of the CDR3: TGTGCCAGCAGCTTAGACCCTCGTACGGACGAGCAGTACTTC. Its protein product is CASSLDPRTDEQYF. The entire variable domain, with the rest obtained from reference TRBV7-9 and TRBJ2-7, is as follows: DTGVSQNPRHKITKRGQNVTFRCDPISEHNRLYWYRQTLGQGPEFLTYFQNEAQLEKSRLLSDRFSAERPKGSFSTLEIQRTEQGDSAMYLCASSLDPRTDEQYFGPGTRLTVT.

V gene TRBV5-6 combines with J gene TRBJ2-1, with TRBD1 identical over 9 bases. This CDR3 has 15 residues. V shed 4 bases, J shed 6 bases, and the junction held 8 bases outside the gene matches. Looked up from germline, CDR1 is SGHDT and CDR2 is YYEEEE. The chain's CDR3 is CASSPWDRALNEQFF. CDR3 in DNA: TGTGCCAGCAGCCCTTGGGACAGGGCCCTCAATGAGCAGTTCTTC.

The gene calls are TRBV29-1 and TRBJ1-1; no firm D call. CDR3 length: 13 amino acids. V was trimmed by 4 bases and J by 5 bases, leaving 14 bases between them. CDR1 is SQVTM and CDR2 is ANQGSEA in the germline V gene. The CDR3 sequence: CSVGRARGTEAFF. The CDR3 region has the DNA TGCAGCGTTGGAAGGGCGAGAGGGACTGAAGCTTTCTTT.

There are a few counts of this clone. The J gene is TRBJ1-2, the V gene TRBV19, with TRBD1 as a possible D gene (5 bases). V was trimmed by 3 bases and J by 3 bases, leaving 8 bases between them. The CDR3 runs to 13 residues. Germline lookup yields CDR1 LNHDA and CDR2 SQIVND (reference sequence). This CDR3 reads CASSILGHYGYTF. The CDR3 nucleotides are TGTGCCAGTAGTATCCTGGGGCACTATGGCTACACCTTC.

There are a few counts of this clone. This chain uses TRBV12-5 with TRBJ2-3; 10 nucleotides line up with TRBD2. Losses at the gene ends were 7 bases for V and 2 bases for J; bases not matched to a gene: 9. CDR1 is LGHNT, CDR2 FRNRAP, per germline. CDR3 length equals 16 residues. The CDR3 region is CASDHSGGMNTDTQYF. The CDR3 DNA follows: TGTGCTAGTGACCATAGCGGGGGGATGAACACAGATACGCAGTATTTT. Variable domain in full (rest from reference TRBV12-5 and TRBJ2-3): DARVTQTPRHKVTEMGQEVTMRCQPILGHNTVFWYRQTMMQGLELLAYFRNRAPLDDSGMPKDRFSAEMPDATLATLKIQPSEPRDSAVYFCASDHSGGMNTDTQYFGPGTRLTVL.

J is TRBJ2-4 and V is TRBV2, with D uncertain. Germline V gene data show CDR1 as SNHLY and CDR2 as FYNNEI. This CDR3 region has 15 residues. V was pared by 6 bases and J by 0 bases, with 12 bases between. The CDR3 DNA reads TGTGCCAGCAGAGGACGGCTACTAGCCAAAAACATTCAGTACTTC. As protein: CASRGRLLAKNIQYF.

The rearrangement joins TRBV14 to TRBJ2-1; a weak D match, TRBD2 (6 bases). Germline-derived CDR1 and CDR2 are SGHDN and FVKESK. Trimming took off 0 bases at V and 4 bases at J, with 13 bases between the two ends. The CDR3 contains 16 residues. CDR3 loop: CASSQDTGVPYNEQFF. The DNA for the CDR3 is TGTGCCAGCAGCCAAGATACGGGGGTCCCATACAATGAGCAGTTCTTC.